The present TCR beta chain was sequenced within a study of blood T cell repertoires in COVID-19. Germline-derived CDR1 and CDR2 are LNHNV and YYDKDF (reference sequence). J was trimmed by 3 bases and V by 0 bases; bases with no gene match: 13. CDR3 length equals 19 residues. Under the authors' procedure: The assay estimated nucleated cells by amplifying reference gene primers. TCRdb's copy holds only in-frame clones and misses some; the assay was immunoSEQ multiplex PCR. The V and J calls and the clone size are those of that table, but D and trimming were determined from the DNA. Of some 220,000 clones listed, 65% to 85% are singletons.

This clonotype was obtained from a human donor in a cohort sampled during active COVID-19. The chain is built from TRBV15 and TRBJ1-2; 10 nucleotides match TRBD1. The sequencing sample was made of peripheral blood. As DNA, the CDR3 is TGTGCCACCAGCAGAGATCTACGAGTATCTGGGACAGGGGACTATGGCTACACCTTC. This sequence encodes CATSRDLRVSGTGDYGYTF.